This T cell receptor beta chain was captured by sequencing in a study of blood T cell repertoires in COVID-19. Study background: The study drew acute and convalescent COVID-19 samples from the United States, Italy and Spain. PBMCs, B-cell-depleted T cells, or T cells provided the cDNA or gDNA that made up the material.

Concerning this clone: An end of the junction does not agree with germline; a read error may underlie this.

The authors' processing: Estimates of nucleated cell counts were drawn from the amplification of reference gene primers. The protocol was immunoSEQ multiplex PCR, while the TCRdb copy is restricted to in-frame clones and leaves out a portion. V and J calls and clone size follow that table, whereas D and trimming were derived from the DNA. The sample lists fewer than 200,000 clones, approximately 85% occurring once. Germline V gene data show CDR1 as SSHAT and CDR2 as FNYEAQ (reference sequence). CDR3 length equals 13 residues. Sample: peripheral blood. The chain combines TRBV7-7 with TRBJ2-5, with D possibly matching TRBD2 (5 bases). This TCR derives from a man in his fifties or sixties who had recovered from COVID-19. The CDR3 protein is CASSREPQETQYF. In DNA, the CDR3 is TGTGCTAGCAGCCGGGAACCTCAAGAGACCCAGTACTTC.